These 17 T cell receptor beta chains originate from one sample sequenced in a study of neurological immune-mediated disorders. TCRdb itself ran the 5' RACE reads through MiXCR, one entry per CDR3 protein. The sample shows approximately 65,000 distinct CDR3 sequences, roughly 5% of them seen only once. Sequenced input: PBMCs. These receptors came from a human donor with multiple sclerosis. The donor label of this sample is uncertain.

This clonotype was detected ten times or more. This chain links TRBV20-1 with TRBJ1-2; 8 bases line up with TRBD1. The CDR3 spans 14 residues. Losses at the gene ends were 6 bases for V and 7 bases for J; bases not matched to a gene: 13. CDR1 is DFQATT, CDR2 SNEGSKA, per germline (reference sequence). The CDR3 DNA reads TGCAGTGCAAAAAACCAGGGGGCCGGGGCTGGCTACACCTTC. It specifies CSAKNQGAGAGYTF.

This clonotype was seen repeatedly, ten times or more. This chain joins TRBV3-1 and TRBJ2-7; TRBD1 agrees at 10 bases. Germline V gene lookup returns CDR1 LGHDT and CDR2 YNNKEL (reference sequence). V lost 1 base to trimming and J lost 6 bases; unmatched junction nucleotides: 9. The CDR3 is 16 residues long. The CDR3 nucleotides read TGTGCCAGCAGCCAAGGGCCTTGGGACAGGGGCGCCGAGCAGTACTTC. Its translation is CASSQGPWDRGAEQYF.

This clonotype was seen many times. The CDR3 loop is CASRGDSNQPQHF. The CDR3 nucleotides are TGTGCCAGCCGCGGAGACAGCAATCAGCCCCAGCATTTT. The chain recombines TRBV27 with TRBJ1-5; no definite D call. V gave up 8 bases and J gave up 1 base, with 9 bases separating them. The germline V gene encodes CDR1 MNHEY and CDR2 SMNVEV (reference sequence). The CDR3 runs 13 residues.

This clonotype was found many times. V and J are TRBV7-6 and TRBJ1-6, with no clear D. CDR1 SGHVS and CDR2 FNYEAQ come from the germline V gene. This CDR3 has 13 amino acids. Trimming took 3 bases from V and 8 from J, leaving 8 bases between them. CDR3 in DNA: TGTGCCAGCAGCTTCGACCTGGATTCACCCCTCCACTTT. Translation: CASSFDLDSPLHF. Drawing the rest from reference TRBV7-6 and TRBJ1-6, the complete variable domain is GAGVSQSPRYKVTKRGQDVALRCDPISGHVSLYWYRQALGQGPEFLTYFNYEAQQDKSGLPNDRFSAERPEGSISTLTIQRTEQRDSAMYRCASSFDLDSPLHFGNGTRLTVT.

This clonotype was recorded at least ten times. The CDR3 is CASSREAGGPETQYF. For the CDR3, the DNA is TGCGCCAGCAGCCGGGAGGCGGGGGGGCCGGAGACCCAGTACTTC. This sequence joins TRBV4-1 and TRBJ2-5, with TRBD2 identical over 9 bases. The V gene end was trimmed by 4 bases and the J gene end by 5 bases; junction bases not matched to a gene: 8. CDR3 length equals 15 residues. Germline V gives CDR1 MGHRA, CDR2 YSYEKL.

This clonotype was counted at least ten times. V usage is TRBV14 and J usage is TRBJ1-6, with D maybe TRBD1 (5 bases). The CDR3 runs 15 residues. V was cut by 2 bases and J by 9 bases, with 14 bases left in between. CDR1 is SGHDN, CDR2 FVKESK, per germline. The CDR3 region is CASSQNQGWSSPLHF. CDR3 DNA: TGTGCCAGCAGCCAAAATCAGGGTTGGAGTTCACCCCTCCACTTT.

Many counts were recorded for this clonotype. This chain uses TRBV7-7 with TRBJ2-5; 9 nucleotides match TRBD1. With 5 bases clipped from V and 5 bases from J, the junction kept 12 bases outside the gene matches. The CDR3 sequence is 16 residues long. Germline CDR1 SSHAT, CDR2 FNYEAQ (reference sequence). The CDR3 loop is CASSRTPGQGGETQYF. The CDR3, as DNA: TGTGCCAGCAGCCGCACTCCGGGACAGGGTGGTGAGACCCAGTACTTC.

The sample holds many counts of this clonotype. The chain links TRBV5-1 to TRBJ1-1; no reliable D call. The CDR3 has 13 residues. Germline loops: CDR1 SGHRS, CDR2 YFSETQ. Trimming removed 4 bases from V and 4 bases from J, with 11 bases in between. The CDR3, as DNA: TGCGCCAGCAGCCGAACAGCGGGCACTGAAGCTTTCTTT. Translated, it gives CASSRTAGTEAFF.

This clonotype appeared many times. The V gene is TRBV20-1, the J gene TRBJ2-5; TRBD1 agrees at 7 bases. V lost 2 bases, J lost 5 bases, and 8 bases stayed unmatched. Germline CDR1 DFQATT, CDR2 SNEGSKA (reference sequence). CDR3 length: 14 residues. The CDR3 nucleotides read TGCAGTGCTAGATCTCCGACAGGGTTGGAGACCCAGTACTTC. Its protein product is CSARSPTGLETQYF.

This clonotype was observed a handful of times. The chain recombines TRBV3-1 with TRBJ1-3, with 7 bases identical to TRBD1. The CDR3 spans 16 residues. The V and J ends lost 2 bases and 0 bases, in that order; junction bases with no gene match: 4. Germline loops: CDR1 LGHDT, CDR2 YNNKEL (reference sequence). The CDR3, as DNA: TGTGCCAGCAGCCAAACCGGGACAGCCTCTGGAAACACCATATATTTT. It yields the protein CASSQTGTASGNTIYF. Full variable domain (outside the CDR3, taken from reference TRBV3-1 and TRBJ1-3): DTAVSQTPKYLVTQMGNDKSIKCEQNLGHDTMYWYKQDSKKFLKIMFSYNNKELIINETVPNRFSPKSPDKAHLNLHINSLELGDSAVYFCASSQTGTASGNTIYFGEGSWLTVV.

This clonotype occurred a few times. The V gene is TRBV9, the J gene TRBJ2-1; 12 nucleotides line up with TRBD2. Germline loops: CDR1 SGDLS, CDR2 YYNGEE. CDR3 length: 16 amino acids. The V and J ends lost 4 bases and 3 bases, in that order; junction bases with no gene match: 5. The chain's CDR3 is CASSSRTSGDYNEQFF. Written as DNA, the CDR3 is TGTGCCAGCAGCTCTCGGACTAGCGGGGACTACAATGAGCAGTTCTTC.

This clonotype was observed many times. The rearrangement uses TRBV7-8 and TRBJ1-3; TRBD1 might be the D (6 bases). The germline gives CDR1 SGHVS, CDR2 FQNEAQ. The CDR3 totals 13 residues. V lost 6 bases and J lost 4, with 10 bases in between. CDR3 in DNA: TGTGCCAGCAGTGGACAGTCCGGAAACACCATATATTTT. Translating it yields CASSGQSGNTIYF.

This clonotype was detected many times. V is TRBV5-1 and J is TRBJ1-3; D gene unclear. Germline values: CDR1 SGHRS, CDR2 YFSETQ. Trimming removed 2 bases from V and 0 bases from J, with 6 bases in between. CDR3 length: 14 residues. The CDR3 coding sequence is TGCGCCAGCAGCTTTGGCATCTCTGGAAACACCATATATTTT. Its translation: CASSFGISGNTIYF.

This clonotype appeared many times. The chain links TRBV2 to TRBJ1-4; unclear D gene. CDR1 is SNHLY, CDR2 FYNNEI, per germline. The CDR3 spans 15 residues. V lost 5 bases, J lost 0 bases, and 10 bases lay in between. CDR3 bases: TGTGCCAGCAGTATCAATCTTGCAACTAATGAAAAACTGTTTTTT. It is translated as CASSINLATNEKLFF.

This clonotype was seen ten or more times. V gene TRBV7-9 combines with J gene TRBJ1-1; D is perhaps TRBD1 (5 bases). The germline CDR1 and CDR2 sequences are SEHNR and FQNEAQ (reference sequence). The CDR3 has 16 amino acids. V was cut by 6 bases and J by 4 bases, with 21 bases left in between. CDR3 amino acids: CASRHRDALWGTEAFF. The CDR3 nucleotides read TGTGCCAGCAGGCACCGGGACGCCCTTTGGGGCACTGAAGCTTTCTTT.

At least ten counts were recorded for this clonotype. The rearrangement uses TRBV4-1 and TRBJ2-3, with D tentatively TRBD2 (6 bases). The germline CDR1 and CDR2 sequences are MGHRA and YSYEKL. The CDR3 is made up of 15 amino acids. V lost 0 bases to trimming and J lost 6 bases, with 13 bases between them. The CDR3 is CASSQDLGSGDTQYF. Here the CDR3 DNA reads TGCGCCAGCAGCCAAGATCTGGGGAGCGGGGATACGCAGTATTTT.

This clonotype was observed at least ten times. The rearrangement joins TRBV5-1 to TRBJ2-1; 14 positions match TRBD2. The CDR3 runs to 14 residues. The V gene end was trimmed by 0 bases and the J gene end by 16 bases; junction bases not matched to a gene: 6. Germline-derived CDR1 and CDR2 are SGHRS and YFSETQ. The CDR3 reads CASSLGLAGGPPFF. The CDR3 DNA is TGCGCCAGCAGCTTGGGACTAGCGGGGGGGCCTCCCTTCTTC.